This T cell receptor beta chain originates from a study of Tregs in tolerant kidney transplant recipients. Study-level information: Sorting of CD4+CD25+CD127- cells followed 3-day belatacept mixed lymphocyte reactions, sometimes with roughly 5-day graft donor restimulation.

Concerning this clone: Its antigen is undetermined.

The CDR3 length is 15 residues. The junction had 7 bases not matched to a gene; V was cut back by 4 bases and J by 5 bases. Germline-derived CDR1 and CDR2 are SNHLY and FYNNEI. General study points: Findings come from small patient numbers and require larger validation.

The protocol was immunoSEQ multiplex PCR, while the TCRdb copy is restricted to in-frame clones and leaves out a portion. This sample yields about 44,000 clones, of which about 95% are seen a single time; 0.37% belongs to the top ten. The material sequenced was Tregs from blood cultured with allogeneic cells. V is TRBV2 and J is TRBJ2-1; TRBD1 aligns across 8 bases. The clonotype comes from a human donor in good health. As DNA, the CDR3 is TGTGCCAGCAGTGCGCCGACAGGGGCCCACAATGAGCAGTTCTTC. Amino acids: CASSAPTGAHNEQFF.